The TCR beta chain described here comes from a study of early T cells in non-severe SARS-CoV-2 infection. Turning to the study itself: Unsorted whole-blood RNA was sequenced in bulk, leaving chains unpaired.

The CDR3 has 18 residues. Per the germline V gene, CDR1 is SGHTA and CDR2 is FQGNSA. V was clipped by 4 bases and J by 2 bases, with 20 bases between them. This clonotype has more than one count but fewer than ten. In the library, individual cDNA molecules carried attached unique molecular identifiers. Each CDR3 protein is one row after TCRdb ran MiXCR on the 5' RACE reads. The sample has tens of thousands of distinct CDR3 sequences, around 13% seen once. The sequencing used whole blood, collected at baseline. The chain recombines TRBV7-2 with TRBJ1-4; tentative D call: TRBD1 (6 bases). The sequence came from an adult who was a healthcare worker with PCR-confirmed SARS-CoV-2 infection or an uninfected control (not recorded which). The donor label of this sample is uncertain. The CDR3 DNA sequence: TGTGCCAGCAGCTCGACCTGGGGGGGCGTAACGACTAATGAAAAACTGTTTTTT. Amino acid sequence: CASSSTWGGVTTNEKLFF.